Each of the 20 T cell receptor beta chains below was sequenced from the same sample in a study of T cell changes during pregnancy in multiple sclerosis. Here immunoSEQ multiplex PCR was the method, and the copy in TCRdb shows in-frame clones only, minus some. Among approximately 33,000 clones listed, 90% to 95% were seen once. The sequencing here drew on CD4+ T cells from peripheral blood mononuclear cells, taken after pregnancy. These receptors originate from a female donor with multiple sclerosis, enrolled in a pregnancy study.

The chain links TRBV11-1 to TRBJ2-5; D perhaps matches TRBD2 (5 bases). Germline values: CDR1 SGHAT, CDR2 FQDESV (reference sequence). The CDR3 runs 13 residues. V was pared by 4 bases and J by 2 bases, with 8 bases between. The DNA for the CDR3 is TGTGCCAGCAGCTACCGAGGGCAAGAGACCCAGTACTTC. The encoded protein is CASSYRGQETQYF.

The J gene is TRBJ2-5, the V gene TRBV5-1, with 9 positions matching TRBD2. The CDR3 has 14 residues. V trimming: 6 bases; J trimming: 0 bases; junction bases outside the gene matches: 3. Germline CDR1 is SGHRS and CDR2 is YFSETQ. The CDR3 loop reads CASNQRGDQETQYF. DNA for the CDR3: TGCGCCAGCAACCAGCGGGGGGACCAAGAGACCCAGTACTTC.

The V and J genes are TRBV6-5 and TRBJ2-7, with TRBD1 matching 7 bases. V gave up 5 bases and J gave up 4 bases; unmatched junction bases: 11. CDR1 and CDR2 (germline): MNHEY, SVGAGI. This CDR3 is 15 amino acids long. In DNA, the CDR3 is TGTGCCAGCAGTCTACAGCCGGGACAGTATTACGAGCAGTACTTC. This encodes CASSLQPGQYYEQYF.

This chain uses TRBV7-6 with TRBJ2-7, with 10 nucleotides matching TRBD1. Trimming cost V 3 bases and J 5 bases; bases outside gene matches: 4. CDR1 and CDR2 (germline): SGHVS, FNYEAQ. This CDR3 comprises 14 residues. CDR3 protein: CASSFRDRGDEQYF. CDR3 in DNA: TGTGCCAGCAGCTTCCGGGACAGGGGCGACGAGCAGTACTTC.

V gene TRBV7-6 combines with J gene TRBJ2-7; 11 nucleotides line up with TRBD2. The junction had 12 bases not matched to a gene; V was cut back by 1 base and J by 1 base. The germline V gene has CDR1 SGHVS and CDR2 FNYEAQ. There are 19 residues in the CDR3. DNA for the CDR3: TGTGCCAGCAGCTTAGATACCCCGGGACTAGCGGTGCATTCCTACGAGCAGTACTTC. As protein: CASSLDTPGLAVHSYEQYF. The variable domain in full, with the rest retrieved from reference TRBV7-6 and TRBJ2-7, is GAGVSQSPRYKVTKRGQDVALRCDPISGHVSLYWYRQALGQGPEFLTYFNYEAQQDKSGLPNDRFSAERPEGSISTLTIQRTEQRDSAMYRCASSLDTPGLAVHSYEQYFGPGTRLTVT.

The chain uses TRBV2 and TRBJ1-5; D not certain. This CDR3 contains 12 residues. The germline V gene has CDR1 SNHLY and CDR2 FYNNEI. V gave up 7 bases and J gave up 2 bases, with 6 bases separating them. CDR3: CASTVGNQPQHF. In DNA, the CDR3 is TGTGCCAGCACTGTAGGCAATCAGCCCCAGCATTTT.

In DNA, the CDR3 is TGTGCCAGCGCCCCCCGCGCCGATGAAAAACTGTTTTTT. This codes for CASAPRADEKLFF. The J gene is TRBJ1-4, the V gene TRBV18, with unresolved D. V lost 8 bases to trimming and J lost 6 bases, with 13 bases between them. The germline CDR1 and CDR2 sequences are KGHSH and LQKENI. This CDR3 is built from 13 residues.

The chain couples TRBV28 to TRBJ2-3; TRBD2 matches at 7 bases. V was clipped by 6 bases and J by 0 bases; unmatched bases: 12. This CDR3 has 17 amino acids. The germline gives CDR1 MDHEN, CDR2 SYDVKM. CDR3 in amino acids: CASRHFQGLTSTDTQYF. For the CDR3, the DNA is TGTGCCAGCAGGCATTTCCAGGGACTAACTAGCACAGATACGCAGTATTTT.

V and J are TRBV5-1 and TRBJ1-4; D perhaps matches TRBD1 (5 bases). CDR1 is SGHRS and CDR2 is YFSETQ in the germline V gene. CDR3 length: 15 amino acids. V was trimmed by 3 bases and J by 3 bases, leaving 12 bases between them. CDR3: CASSSRGDPNEKLFF. The CDR3 nucleotides are TGCGCCAGCAGCTCTCGGGGGGATCCTAATGAAAAACTGTTTTTT.

The chain carries TRBV7-2 and TRBJ1-1; possible D gene TRBD1, 6 bases. With 5 bases removed from V and 4 bases from J, the gap between germline ends came to 14 bases. The CDR3 is 14 residues long. The germline gives CDR1 SGHTA, CDR2 FQGNSA. The CDR3 sequence: CASSGSRGGTEAFF. DNA for the CDR3: TGTGCCAGCAGCGGAAGCAGGGGTGGCACTGAAGCTTTCTTT.

The rearrangement links TRBV30 to TRBJ1-1, with D possibly matching TRBD1 (6 bases). The CDR3 spans 13 residues. Germline CDR1 is GTSNPN and CDR2 is SVGIG (reference sequence). V lost 0 bases, J lost 7 bases, and 12 bases lay in between. The CDR3 nucleotides are TGTGCCTGGAGTGTAGGGGACACGGATGAAGCTTTCTTT. Its translation is CAWSVGDTDEAFF.

The chain is built from TRBV30 and TRBJ1-4, with a possible D match to TRBD1 (5 bases). This CDR3 comprises 17 residues. Trimming left V 3 bases short and J 2 bases short, with 19 bases between. Germline values: CDR1 GTSNPN, CDR2 SVGIG (reference sequence). CDR3 amino acids: CAWRRGVGQGTNEKLFF. CDR3 nucleotide sequence: TGTGCCTGGAGACGGGGGGTGGGGCAAGGCACTAATGAAAAACTGTTTTTT.

In this sample, this clone turned up once. This sequence joins TRBV14 and TRBJ2-7; a possible D gene is TRBD2 (7 bases). V shed 1 base and J shed 4 bases, with 32 bases lying between them. The CDR3 is 21 amino acids. Germline CDR1 and CDR2: SGHDN and FVKESK. DNA for the CDR3: TGTGCCAGCAGCCAAGGACTCGGAAGGAGGGGGTGGGCTAGCGGACTATACGAGCAGTACTTC. This gives the protein CASSQGLGRRGWASGLYEQYF. Complete variable domain (other parts from reference TRBV14 and TRBJ2-7): EAGVTQFPSHSVIEKGQTVTLRCDPISGHDNLYWYRRVMGKEIKFLLHFVKESKQDESGMPNNRFLAERTGGTYSTLKVQPAELEDSGVYFCASSQGLGRRGWASGLYEQYFGPGTRLTVT.

V usage is TRBV5-1 and J usage is TRBJ1-4, with D possibly TRBD1 on 6 matching bases. CDR1 is SGHRS, CDR2 YFSETQ, per germline. This CDR3 comprises 16 residues. Trimming took off 3 bases at V and 0 bases at J, with 12 bases between the two ends. The CDR3 DNA follows: TGCGCCAGCAGCTCAGGGGCCACATCAACTAATGAAAAACTGTTTTTT. The encoded protein is CASSSGATSTNEKLFF.

V gene TRBV18 combines with J gene TRBJ2-7, with TRBD1 as a possible D gene (6 bases). This CDR3 has 15 amino acids. CDR1 KGHSH and CDR2 LQKENI come from the germline V gene. Trimming pared 3 bases from V and 5 bases from J, leaving 17 bases between. The CDR3 bases are TGTGCCAGCTCACCCTTATTAGTACAGGGCGACGAGCAGTACTTC. Translating gives CASSPLLVQGDEQYF.

The V call is TRBV9, the J call TRBJ2-1, with TRBD2 matching over 9 bases. The ends lost 2 bases at V and 8 bases at J; junction bases unmatched: 5. Germline-derived CDR1 and CDR2 are SGDLS and YYNGEE. The CDR3 is 14 residues long. DNA of the CDR3: TGTGCCAGCAGCGTGCGGGGGGGCCACCATGAGCAGTTCTTC. It translates to CASSVRGGHHEQFF.

The rearrangement links TRBV25-1 to TRBJ1-1; the D is unclear. Germline V gene sequence: CDR1 MGHDK, CDR2 SYGVNS. This CDR3 has 12 amino acids. Trimming removed 4 bases at V and 4 bases at J, with 7 bases between. In nucleotides, the CDR3 is TGTGCCAGCAGTGCTGTAGCCACTGAAGCTTTCTTT. This codes for CASSAVATEAFF.

The CDR3 nucleotides are TGCAGCGTTCAGGACAGCACTTACACTGAAGCTTTCTTT. It encodes CSVQDSTYTEAFF. This chain joins TRBV29-1 and TRBJ1-1, with D maybe TRBD1 (6 bases). Germline CDR1 is SQVTM and CDR2 is ANQGSEA. Trimming pared 5 bases from V and 3 bases from J, leaving 13 bases between. The CDR3 consists of 13 residues. The full variable domain, with the rest looked up from reference TRBV29-1 and TRBJ1-1, is SAVISQKPSRDICQRGTSLTIQCQVDSQVTMMFWYRQQPGQSLTLIATANQGSEATYESGFVIDKFPISRPNLTFSTLTVSNMSPEDSSIYLCSVQDSTYTEAFFGQGTRLTVV.

V usage is TRBV19 and J usage is TRBJ2-1, with a weak D call TRBD2 (6 bases). Trimming took off 9 bases at V and 2 bases at J, with 14 bases between the two ends. Per germline, CDR1 LNHDA and CDR2 SQIVND (reference sequence). The CDR3 consists of 14 residues. CDR3: CASKLAPTYNEQFF. The CDR3 DNA sequence: TGTGCCAGCAAGCTAGCGCCAACCTACAATGAGCAGTTCTTC.

The chain recombines TRBV7-9 with TRBJ1-3; no definite D call. Germline loops: CDR1 SEHNR, CDR2 FQNEAQ (reference sequence). Trimming shortened V by 3 bases and J by 0 bases, and 18 bases separated the two germline ends. This CDR3 has 18 residues. CDR3 amino acids: CASSLGSGRMSSGNTIYF. The CDR3 DNA reads TGTGCCAGCAGCTTGGGGAGTGGTCGGATGAGCTCTGGAAACACCATATATTTT. The full variable domain, with the rest looked up from reference TRBV7-9 and TRBJ1-3, is DTGVSQNPRHKITKRGQNVTFRCDPISEHNRLYWYRQTLGQGPEFLTYFQNEAQLEKSRLLSDRFSAERPKGSFSTLEIQRTEQGDSAMYLCASSLGSGRMSSGNTIYFGEGSWLTVV.